The 27 T cell receptor beta chains presented below share a single source sample, sequenced in a study of T cells in tuberculosis. Method: immunoSEQ multiplex PCR; TCRdb's copy keeps in-frame clones and lacks some. The table has 20,000 to 25,000 clones, approximately 86% seen once. As for time point: new active TB diagnosis, blood taken before or within 7 days of starting treatment. Sequencing used PBMCs, obtained at tuberculosis diagnosis. The receptors shown here come from an adult with tuberculosis.

This clone occurred a few times. The chain uses TRBV19 and TRBJ1-2; 7 bases agree with TRBD1. Germline V gives CDR1 LNHDA, CDR2 SQIVND (reference sequence). This CDR3 region has 14 residues. Trimming at V came to 6 bases and at J to 4 bases, leaving 8 bases not matched to a gene. The CDR3 protein is CASSPDRDGYGYTF. CDR3 coding DNA: TGTGCCAGTAGCCCCGACAGGGACGGCTATGGCTACACCTTC. The complete variable domain, with remaining parts taken from reference TRBV19 and TRBJ1-2, reads DGGITQSPKYLFRKEGQNVTLSCEQNLNHDAMYWYRQDPGQGLRLIYYSQIVNDFQKGDIAEGYSVSREKKESFPLTVTSAQKNPTAFYLCASSPDRDGYGYTFGSGTRLTVV.

This clone was counted only a few times. The chain has TRBV4-3 and TRBJ1-2; D ambiguous. V was trimmed by 3 bases and J by 8 bases, leaving 13 bases between them. This CDR3 is built from 13 residues. Germline-derived CDR1 and CDR2 are LGHNA and YSLEER. CDR3 loop: CASSHATGVGYTF. In DNA form, the CDR3 reads TGCGCCAGCAGCCATGCTACCGGGGTCGGCTACACCTTC.

In its sample, this clone was seen a few times. J is TRBJ1-2 and V is TRBV27; no reliable D call. The CDR3 loop spans 13 amino acids. Trimming pared 5 bases from V and 1 base from J, leaving 8 bases between. Germline values: CDR1 MNHEY, CDR2 SMNVEV (reference sequence). CDR3 sequence reads: CASSLSYNYGYTF. DNA for the CDR3: TGTGCCAGCAGTCTTAGTTATAACTATGGCTACACCTTC.

V and J are TRBV27 and TRBJ2-1; D not resolved. Germline CDR1 and CDR2: MNHEY and SMNVEV (reference sequence). The CDR3 loop spans 15 amino acids. Trimming removed 3 bases at V and 0 bases at J, with 9 bases between. CDR3 coding DNA: TGTGCCAGCAGTTTGGGCACCAGCTCCTACAATGAGCAGTTCTTC. Protein sequence: CASSLGTSSYNEQFF.

This chain joins TRBV30 and TRBJ2-1; the D gene is possibly TRBD2 (6 bases). V was clipped by 2 bases and J by 10 bases, with 18 bases between them. The V gene's germline CDR1 is GTSNPN and CDR2 SVGIG (reference sequence). This CDR3 comprises 14 residues. The CDR3 nucleotides are TGTGCCTGGAGTTTGGGGTTCGGGGGTAACGAGCAGTTCTTC. Amino acid sequence: CAWSLGFGGNEQFF.

The chain couples TRBV28 to TRBJ1-1; 7 bases are a match to TRBD1. Germline-derived CDR1 and CDR2 are MDHEN and SYDVKM. V lost 6 bases to trimming and J lost 2 bases; unmatched junction nucleotides: 6. This CDR3 has 14 amino acids. Here the CDR3 reads CASRMGQLNTEAFF. The CDR3 nucleotides read TGTGCCAGCAGAATGGGACAGTTAAACACTGAAGCTTTCTTT.

The genes are TRBV5-1 and TRBJ1-2, with 11 bases lining up with TRBD1. This CDR3 spans 15 amino acids. Germline V gene data show CDR1 as SGHRS and CDR2 as YFSETQ. The V and J ends lost 4 bases and 4 bases, in that order; junction bases with no gene match: 6. CDR3 protein: CASSAGTGGGYGYTF. CDR3 nucleotides: TGCGCCAGCAGCGCCGGGACAGGGGGAGGCTATGGCTACACCTTC.

This clone appeared a single time. The chain links TRBV5-4 to TRBJ1-2; D might be TRBD1 (5 bases). CDR1 and CDR2 (germline): SGHNT, YYREEE (reference sequence). The V and J ends lost 4 bases and 8 bases respectively, with 21 bases between them. This CDR3 has 15 amino acids. The CDR3 spells CASSPGAGMAGGYTF. The CDR3 DNA sequence: TGTGCCAGCAGCCCCGGGGCAGGGATGGCGGGAGGCTACACCTTC.

The chain is built from TRBV5-6 and TRBJ2-5; no firm D call. This CDR3 comprises 15 residues. Germline V gives CDR1 SGHDT, CDR2 YYEEEE. V was cut by 3 bases and J by 2 bases, with 14 bases left in between. The CDR3 sequence is CASSSPTFSQETQYF. CDR3 in DNA: TGTGCCAGCAGCTCCCCGACATTTTCGCAAGAGACCCAGTACTTC.

The V call is TRBV9, the J call TRBJ2-6; D is perhaps TRBD1 (5 bases). The V and J ends lost 3 bases and 0 bases respectively, with 10 bases between them. The CDR3 has 16 amino acids. Germline-derived CDR1 and CDR2 are SGDLS and YYNGEE. The CDR3 reads CASSAYRSSGANVLTF. DNA of the CDR3: TGTGCCAGCAGCGCTTACAGGAGCTCTGGGGCCAACGTCCTGACTTTC.

The chain combines TRBV9 with TRBJ2-5; 7 nucleotides agree with TRBD2. This CDR3 has 13 amino acids. Germline lookup yields CDR1 SGDLS and CDR2 YYNGEE. The junction had 6 bases not matched to a gene; V was cut back by 3 bases and J by 7 bases. As DNA, the CDR3 is TGTGCCAGCAGCGGGGAGGGAAGAGGGACCCAGTACTTC. This gives the protein CASSGEGRGTQYF.

This rearrangement joins TRBV27 to TRBJ2-7, with D maybe TRBD2 (7 bases). CDR3 length: 15 amino acids. The V gene's germline CDR1 is MNHEY and CDR2 SMNVEV (reference sequence). The V gene lost 2 bases and the J gene lost 2 bases, with 13 bases spanning the gap. CDR3 sequence (DNA): TGTGCCAGCAGTTTAAATGGGGGGGCCCCCTACGAGCAGTACTTC. Translated: CASSLNGGAPYEQYF.

The chain has TRBV7-8 and TRBJ2-3; 8 bases are shared with TRBD1. J was trimmed by 4 bases and V by 7 bases; bases with no gene match: 10. The CDR3 totals 15 residues. In germline, CDR1 is SGHVS, CDR2 FQNEAQ. CDR3 sequence reads: CASIRTGNPSDTQYF. CDR3 DNA sequence: TGTGCCAGCATCCGGACAGGGAACCCCTCAGATACGCAGTATTTT.

The rearrangement uses TRBV7-9 and TRBJ2-3, with 10 positions matching TRBD2. The CDR3 sequence is 17 residues long. V shed 1 base, J shed 5 bases, and the junction held 9 bases outside the gene matches. From germline, CDR1 is SEHNR and CDR2 FQNEAQ (reference sequence). CDR3 coding DNA: TGTGCCAGCAGCTTAGGGAGAGAGCGGGGGGGGCAAGATACGCAGTATTTT. It yields the protein CASSLGRERGGQDTQYF.

This rearrangement joins TRBV11-2 to TRBJ2-7; TRBD1 matches at 9 bases. Germline V CDR1 and CDR2: SGHAT, FQNNGV. This CDR3 has 14 amino acids. Unmatched junction bases numbered 6, after V lost 5 bases and J lost 4 bases. The CDR3 loop is CASSAGDREYEQYF. The CDR3 DNA follows: TGTGCCAGCAGCGCGGGGGACAGGGAATACGAGCAGTACTTC.

This clone was found once. The chain is built from TRBV9 and TRBJ1-6; 7 nucleotides agree with TRBD1. The CDR3 loop spans 16 amino acids. CDR1 is SGDLS and CDR2 is YYNGEE in the germline V gene. The V and J ends lost 0 bases and 12 bases, in that order; junction bases with no gene match: 12. The CDR3 nucleotides read TGTGCCAGCAGCGTAGTCCAGGGGGGCGTTTCGGGACCCCTCCACTTT. Its protein product is CASSVVQGGVSGPLHF.

This sequence joins TRBV4-3 and TRBJ1-2; D ambiguous. V was pared by 0 bases and J by 7 bases, with 9 bases between. The germline gives CDR1 LGHNA, CDR2 YSLEER. The CDR3 sequence is 13 residues long. The CDR3 sequence: CASSQDLGGGYTF. The DNA for the CDR3 is TGCGCCAGCAGCCAAGATCTGGGAGGTGGCTACACCTTC.

This sequence joins TRBV19 and TRBJ2-7, with D hard to call. With 2 bases removed from V and 1 base from J, the gap between germline ends came to 9 bases. This CDR3 is 14 amino acids long. The germline V gene encodes CDR1 LNHDA and CDR2 SQIVND (reference sequence). The CDR3 loop reads CASSIKARSYEQYF. CDR3 in DNA: TGTGCCAGTAGTATAAAAGCTAGATCCTACGAGCAGTACTTC. The variable domain in full, completed from reference TRBV19 and TRBJ2-7, reads DGGITQSPKYLFRKEGQNVTLSCEQNLNHDAMYWYRQDPGQGLRLIYYSQIVNDFQKGDIAEGYSVSREKKESFPLTVTSAQKNPTAFYLCASSIKARSYEQYFGPGTRLTVT.

The chain links TRBV2 to TRBJ2-5, with a weak D call TRBD1 (6 bases). This CDR3 comprises 14 residues. V lost 3 bases and J lost 3, with 11 bases in between. Germline values: CDR1 SNHLY, CDR2 FYNNEI. Here the CDR3 reads CASSEATGEETQYF. Here the CDR3 DNA reads TGTGCCAGCAGTGAGGCGACAGGAGAAGAGACCCAGTACTTC.

In DNA, the CDR3 is TGTGCCAGCAGCGTTAATAATTACAATGAGCAGTTCTTC. As protein: CASSVNNYNEQFF. V is TRBV9 and J is TRBJ2-1; D not certain. Trimming cost V 2 bases and J 4 bases, with 7 bases left between them. The germline gives CDR1 SGDLS, CDR2 YYNGEE. The CDR3 spans 13 residues.

This CDR3 reads CASSPSGREGTQYF. CDR3 sequence (DNA): TGTGCCAGCTCACCTAGCGGGAGAGAGGGTACGCAGTATTTT. The gene calls are TRBV18 and TRBJ2-3; the match to TRBD2 covers 9 bases. CDR3 length: 14 amino acids. Germline-derived CDR1 and CDR2 are KGHSH and LQKENI. V lost 3 bases and J lost 8; bases outside the gene matches: 6.

This chain joins TRBV6-1 and TRBJ1-2; D remains unclear. The CDR3 extends over 13 amino acids. Germline assignment: CDR1 MNHNS and CDR2 SASEGT. Trimming cost V 7 bases and J 0 bases, with 9 bases left between them. CDR3 protein: CASTEGPNYGYTF. DNA for the CDR3: TGTGCCAGCACTGAGGGCCCTAACTATGGCTACACCTTC.

The chain couples TRBV7-3 to TRBJ2-3, with 8 bases lining up with TRBD2. Germline V gives CDR1 SGHTA, CDR2 FQGTGA. The ends lost 1 base at V and 8 bases at J; junction bases unmatched: 8. The CDR3 runs to 15 residues. CDR3 sequence reads: CASSLNGGREATQYF. The CDR3 DNA reads TGTGCCAGCAGCTTAAACGGTGGGCGGGAGGCTACGCAGTATTTT.

A word on this clone: The junction differs from germline at one of its ends, possibly a read error. The CDR3 DNA is TGTGCCAGCAGTCCGGACAATCGCCCTCGTGCCACTGTTTTT. Protein: CASSPDNRPRATVF. This rearrangement joins TRBV6-5 to TRBJ1-4; D perhaps matches TRBD1 (5 bases). Germline V gives CDR1 MNHEY, CDR2 SVGAGI. The CDR3 is 14 residues long.

The chain couples TRBV5-6 to TRBJ1-2; maybe TRBD1 (5 bases). Germline V gene lookup returns CDR1 SGHDT and CDR2 YYEEEE. V lost 1 base and J 8 bases, leaving 18 bases between the germline ends. The CDR3 covers 15 residues. CDR3 DNA: TGTGCCAGCAGCTTGACGGGACTAGGCTCGACGGGCTACACCTTC. Protein: CASSLTGLGSTGYTF.

The V call is TRBV10-3, the J call TRBJ2-7, with D perhaps matching TRBD2 (6 bases). Germline-derived CDR1 and CDR2 are ENHRY and SYGVKD. V gave up 2 bases and J gave up 0 bases, with 14 bases separating them. The CDR3 consists of 16 residues. CDR3: CAISEKAGPSSYEQYF. The CDR3 DNA reads as TGTGCCATCAGTGAGAAGGCGGGACCTAGCTCCTACGAGCAGTACTTC.

The chain has TRBV5-8 and TRBJ1-4; 11 bases fit TRBD1. V was pared by 4 bases and J by 7 bases, with 12 bases of the junction left unmatched. The germline V gene encodes CDR1 SGHTS and CDR2 YDEGEE. This CDR3 is built from 17 residues. CDR3 residues: CASSVRGQGASGEKLFF. The CDR3 DNA follows: TGTGCCAGCAGCGTGAGAGGACAGGGGGCTTCGGGTGAAAAACTGTTTTTT. The full variable domain, its missing parts supplied by reference TRBV5-8 and TRBJ1-4, is EAGVTQSPTHLIKTRGQQATLRCSPISGHTSVYWYQQALGLGLQFLLWYDEGEERNRGNFPPRFSGRQFPNYSSELNVNALELEDSALYLCASSVRGQGASGEKLFFGSGTQLSVL.